The 19 T cell receptor beta chains below all came from one sample that was sequenced in a study of blood T cell repertoires in COVID-19. TCRdb's copy holds only in-frame clones and misses some; the assay was immunoSEQ multiplex PCR. The table shows 300,000 or so clones, with about 92% occurring only once. The sequenced sample was PBMCs or T cells enriched from blood (not recorded which). The receptor source for this set is a man in his 60s who had recovered from COVID-19.

This clone was seen more than once but under ten times. The chain has TRBV11-1 and TRBJ1-1; D gene ambiguous. This CDR3 region has 15 residues. Germline CDR1 SGHAT, CDR2 FQDESV (reference sequence). V was trimmed by 2 bases and J by 4 bases, leaving 14 bases between them. This CDR3 reads CASSLTPEGGTEAFF. The DNA of the CDR3 is TGTGCCAGCAGCTTAACCCCGGAGGGAGGCACTGAAGCTTTCTTT.

The chain carries TRBV11-2 and TRBJ2-1, with 9 bases aligning to TRBD2. CDR3 length: 18 residues. The germline CDR1 and CDR2 sequences are SGHAT and FQNNGV. V was pared by 0 bases and J by 2 bases, with 8 bases of the junction left unmatched. CDR3 residues: CASSLDLLGGRAYNEQFF. The CDR3 DNA sequence: TGTGCCAGCAGCTTAGATCTACTGGGCGGGAGGGCCTACAATGAGCAGTTCTTC. Drawing the rest from reference TRBV11-2 and TRBJ2-1, the complete variable domain is EAGVAQSPRYKIIEKRQSVAFWCNPISGHATLYWYQQILGQGPKLLIQFQNNGVVDDSQLPKDRFSAERLKGVDSTLKIQPAKLEDSAVYLCASSLDLLGGRAYNEQFFGPGTRLTVL.

V gene TRBV5-1 combines with J gene TRBJ2-3, with 7 bases matching TRBD1. The CDR3 loop spans 20 amino acids. Germline CDR1 and CDR2: SGHRS and YFSETQ. Unmatched junction bases numbered 18, after V lost 2 bases and J lost 0 bases. CDR3 nucleotides: TGCGCCAGCAGCTTTCCCCTCGGATTTCAGGGGGAGATAAGCACAGATACGCAGTATTTT. This translates into CASSFPLGFQGEISTDTQYF. Full variable domain (outside the CDR3, taken from reference TRBV5-1 and TRBJ2-3): KAGVTQTPRYLIKTRGQQVTLSCSPISGHRSVSWYQQTPGQGLQFLFEYFSETQRNKGNFPGRFSGRQFSNSRSEMNVSTLELGDSALYLCASSFPLGFQGEISTDTQYFGPGTRLTVL.

The chain recombines TRBV4-1 with TRBJ1-5; the match to TRBD1 covers 8 bases. Germline V CDR1 and CDR2: MGHRA, YSYEKL. The CDR3 sequence is 16 residues long. V lost 1 base, J lost 3 bases, and 5 bases stayed unmatched. As DNA, the CDR3 is TGCGCCAGCAGCCAAGGGACAGGGAACCCCAATCAGCCCCAGCATTTT. It specifies CASSQGTGNPNQPQHF.

The rearrangement links TRBV19 to TRBJ1-1; a weak D match, TRBD1 (6 bases). Germline CDR1 and CDR2: LNHDA and SQIVND (reference sequence). The CDR3 extends over 13 amino acids. Trimming took 5 bases from V and 2 from J, leaving 9 bases between them. The CDR3 DNA is TGTGCCAGTAGTGTGACAGGTAACACTGAAGCTTTCTTT. Protein sequence: CASSVTGNTEAFF. Together with reference TRBV19 and TRBJ1-1, the CDR3 gives the full variable domain: DGGITQSPKYLFRKEGQNVTLSCEQNLNHDAMYWYRQDPGQGLRLIYYSQIVNDFQKGDIAEGYSVSREKKESFPLTVTSAQKNPTAFYLCASSVTGNTEAFFGQGTRLTVV.

This clone was observed once. The chain combines TRBV4-3 with TRBJ1-4; 11 bases agree with TRBD1. Germline loops: CDR1 LGHNA, CDR2 YSLEER. Germline trimming cut 3 bases from V and 8 bases from J; bases unmatched to any gene: 5. The CDR3 loop spans 15 amino acids. The CDR3 DNA reads as TGCGCCAGCAGCCAGGGGACAGGGGGAAACGAAAAACTGTTTTTT. It yields the protein CASSQGTGGNEKLFF.

CDR3 coding DNA: TGTGCCAGCAGCCCCAACCGGGACATTAACTATGGCTACACCTTC. It encodes CASSPNRDINYGYTF. The chain couples TRBV9 to TRBJ1-2, with D tentatively TRBD1 (6 bases). CDR1 SGDLS and CDR2 YYNGEE come from the germline V gene. V shed 4 bases and J shed 1 base, with 14 bases lying between them. The CDR3 consists of 15 residues.

The genes are TRBV14 and TRBJ1-4; D possibly corresponds to TRBD1 (5 bases). Trimming took off 2 bases at V and 5 bases at J, with 9 bases between the two ends. This CDR3 has 14 amino acids. Looked up from germline, CDR1 is SGHDN and CDR2 is FVKESK. The CDR3 bases are TGTGCCAGCAGCCAAATAGGGGTAAATGAAAAACTGTTTTTT. It specifies CASSQIGVNEKLFF.

The chain joins TRBV6-5 to TRBJ2-2; D uncertain. The CDR3 totals 12 residues. Trimming took off 6 bases at V and 7 bases at J, with 9 bases between the two ends. Germline loops: CDR1 MNHEY, CDR2 SVGAGI. CDR3 sequence: CASRPVGGELFF. The DNA of the CDR3 is TGTGCCAGCAGACCCGTCGGCGGGGAGCTGTTTTTT.

This clone is a singleton in its sample. The chain recombines TRBV30 with TRBJ1-1; D may be TRBD1 (5 bases). Deletions cut 1 base from V and 5 bases from J, with 11 bases between. The CDR3 contains 13 residues. The germline V gene encodes CDR1 GTSNPN and CDR2 SVGIG (reference sequence). The CDR3 DNA reads as TGTGCCTGGAGTGGTTACGGGGGGACTGAAGCTTTCTTT. Residues: CAWSGYGGTEAFF.

The gene calls are TRBV7-9 and TRBJ2-1, with D possibly TRBD1 on 5 matching bases. The CDR3 totals 14 residues. Germline V CDR1 and CDR2: SEHNR, FQNEAQ (reference sequence). V shed 2 bases and J shed 6 bases, with 11 bases lying between them. This chain's CDR3 is CASSLTGRSNEQFF. The CDR3 DNA is TGTGCCAGCAGCTTAACAGGACGGAGCAATGAGCAGTTCTTC.

The chain recombines TRBV4-2 with TRBJ1-5; TRBD1 matches 9 bases. Germline assignment: CDR1 LGHNA and CDR2 YNFKEQ. The CDR3 has 16 amino acids. With 1 base clipped from V and 4 bases from J, the junction kept 5 bases outside the gene matches. The DNA of the CDR3 is TGTGCCAGCAGCCAAGTGGGACAGGGTGAAAATCAGCCCCAGCATTTT. Its protein is CASSQVGQGENQPQHF.

The chain joins TRBV7-2 to TRBJ2-7; perhaps TRBD2 as D (7 bases). The CDR3 runs 16 residues. The germline V gene has CDR1 SGHTA and CDR2 FQGNSA. Trimming left V 3 bases short and J 1 base short, with 16 bases between. The DNA for the CDR3 is TGTGCCAGCAGCTTCTCAGGGGCGGGGGCTTCCTACGAGCAGTACTTC. The encoded protein is CASSFSGAGASYEQYF.

The chain couples TRBV11-3 to TRBJ1-1; 7 nucleotides agree with TRBD1. CDR1 and CDR2 from the germline V gene are SGHNT and YENEEA. Trimming removed 5 bases from V and 3 bases from J; junction bases left unmatched: 6. The CDR3 is 14 residues long. In nucleotides, the CDR3 is TGTGCCAGCAGCGCAGGGGGTCCATACACTGAAGCTTTCTTT. It is translated as CASSAGGPYTEAFF.

The V call is TRBV7-9, the J call TRBJ2-2; TRBD2 agrees at 16 bases. This CDR3 is built from 18 residues. V was pared by 5 bases and J by 3 bases, with 6 bases of the junction left unmatched. The germline V gene encodes CDR1 SEHNR and CDR2 FQNEAQ (reference sequence). The CDR3 DNA reads as TGTGCCAGCAGCCCGGGACTAGCGGGAGGGCCGTACACCGGGGAGCTGTTTTTT. This encodes CASSPGLAGGPYTGELFF.

V is TRBV27 and J is TRBJ1-2, with D maybe TRBD1 (6 bases). In germline, CDR1 is MNHEY, CDR2 SMNVEV (reference sequence). The CDR3 covers 12 residues. Trimming removed 6 bases from V and 7 bases from J, with 12 bases in between. The DNA of the CDR3 is TGTGCCAGCAGGGACAGACGTAGTGGCTACACCTTC. Translated, it gives CASRDRRSGYTF.

The rearrangement uses TRBV12-5 and TRBJ2-3, with 8 nucleotides matching TRBD1. This CDR3 is built from 17 residues. CDR1 and CDR2 (germline): LGHNT, FRNRAP. V gave up 2 bases and J gave up 4 bases; unmatched junction bases: 11. CDR3: CASGLTGGQGGADTQYF. The CDR3 DNA follows: TGTGCTAGTGGTTTGACAGGGGGGCAGGGGGGCGCAGATACGCAGTATTTT.

The chain couples TRBV10-1 to TRBJ2-7, with no clear D. V lost 4 bases and J lost 5, with 9 bases in between. The CDR3 spans 12 residues. Germline loops: CDR1 WNHNN, CDR2 SYGVQD (reference sequence). CDR3 DNA: TGCGCCAGCAGTGCTGCGAACCACGAGCAGTACTTC. Its protein product is CASSAANHEQYF.

The rearrangement links TRBV5-5 to TRBJ1-5; D remains ambiguous. V was trimmed by 2 bases and J by 8 bases, leaving 20 bases between them. Looked up from germline, CDR1 is SGHKS and CDR2 is YYEKEE (reference sequence). This CDR3 is 16 amino acids long. For the CDR3, the DNA is TGTGCCAGCAGCTTCGGGCATAGGGCGGGTACGGAGCCCCAGCATTTT. It encodes CASSFGHRAGTEPQHF. Together with reference TRBV5-5 and TRBJ1-5, the CDR3 gives the full variable domain: DAGVTQSPTHLIKTRGQQVTLRCSPISGHKSVSWYQQVLGQGPQFIFQYYEKEERGRGNFPDRFSARQFPNYSSELNVNALLLGDSALYLCASSFGHRAGTEPQHFGDGTRLSIL.